This TCR beta chain appears in the sequencing data of a study of cytomegalovirus exposure and HLA in healthy donors. Researchers ran the PCR with 60 Vbeta and 13 Jbeta primers. Only in-frame clones appear in the TCRdb table, and some are missing; sequencing was by immunoSEQ multiplex PCR. Counted here are 65,000 to 95,000 clones, roughly 78% occurring once; the ten biggest clones make up about 2.3%. Trimming cost V 5 bases and J 5 bases, with 13 bases left between them. The CDR3 contains 15 residues. CDR1 and CDR2 from the germline V gene are SGHTA and FQGNSA. This receptor was obtained from a man aged 25-45 years in good health and CMV-seronegative. V is TRBV7-2 and J is TRBJ1-6; no clear D. Sequences were obtained from PBMCs. The CDR3 DNA is TGTGCCAGCAGCCCGGGGTCCAGCCATAATTCACCCCTCCACTTT. Its protein is CASSPGSSHNSPLHF.